This record looks at one T cell receptor (beta chain) sequence and its context. The data originate from a study of blood T cell repertoires in COVID-19. Overall study context: PBMCs, B-cell-depleted T cells, or T cells provided the cDNA or gDNA that made up the material.

Germline V gene lookup returns CDR1 SNHLY and CDR2 FYNNEI. The V gene lost 3 bases and the J gene lost 5 bases, with 11 bases spanning the gap. The CDR3 is made up of 14 amino acids. Produced via immunoSEQ multiplex PCR; TCRdb's table is partial and in-frame only. Of about 71,000 clones in the sample, more than 80% are singletons; the top ten hold approximately 2.7%. The receptor was isolated from a man in his fifties or sixties with acute or convalescent COVID-19. The material sequenced was peripheral blood. The chain combines TRBV2 with TRBJ1-5, with a weak D call TRBD1 (5 bases). Here the CDR3 reads CASSDRVPDQPQHF. CDR3 coding DNA: TGTGCCAGCAGTGACAGGGTTCCGGATCAGCCCCAGCATTTT.